This T cell receptor beta chain is from a study of cytomegalovirus exposure and HLA in healthy donors. Researchers ran the PCR with 60 Vbeta and 13 Jbeta primers. Authors' analysis steps: An analysis performed later counted about 80 million unique TCR beta chains (around 10 million of them shared). Repertoires were generated with immunoSEQ multiplex PCR, while TCRdb's copy carries only in-frame clones and drops some. The V and J calls and clone size come from that table; D and trimming were worked out from the DNA. The table records over 100,000 clones, 72% of them present only once. Notes on this clone: The antigen is not known.

V dropped 5 bases and J dropped 5; count of bases not matched to a gene: 9. Germline V gene sequence: CDR1 SEHNR, CDR2 FQNEAQ (reference sequence). This CDR3 spans 15 amino acids. Whole-study results and caveats: Roughly even sequencing depth across donors was the assumption behind the presence/absence analyses. Several V segments, TRBV6-2 and TRBV6-3 among them, could not be told apart and were dropped. Researchers reported that three CMV-associated chains were confirmed in vitro as CMV antigen-specific.

The chain is built from TRBV7-9 and TRBJ1-2; 9 bases are shared with TRBD1. The sequenced sample consisted of PBMCs. This clonotype was obtained from a man aged 50 or older in good health and CMV-seropositive. The CDR3: CASSSPWDRDYGYTF. The CDR3 coding sequence is TGTGCCAGCAGCAGCCCTTGGGACAGGGATTATGGCTACACCTTC.